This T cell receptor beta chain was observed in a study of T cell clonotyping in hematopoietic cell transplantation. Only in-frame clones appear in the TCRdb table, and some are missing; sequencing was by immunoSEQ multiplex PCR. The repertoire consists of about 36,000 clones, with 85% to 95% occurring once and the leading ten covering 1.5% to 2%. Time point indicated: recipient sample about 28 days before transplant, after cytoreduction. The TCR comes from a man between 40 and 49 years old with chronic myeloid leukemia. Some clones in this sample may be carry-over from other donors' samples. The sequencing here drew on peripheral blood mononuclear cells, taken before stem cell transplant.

CDR3 bases: TGTGCCAGCAGCTTAGCTAGTTACGGAAACACCATATATTTT. Translation gives CASSLASYGNTIYF. The genes are TRBV7-2 and TRBJ1-3; D gene uncertain. Germline CDR1 is SGHTA and CDR2 is FQGNSA. The V gene lost 0 bases and the J gene lost 4 bases, with 7 bases spanning the gap. The CDR3 runs to 14 residues. Combining the CDR3 with reference TRBV7-2 and TRBJ1-3 gives the whole variable domain GAGVSQSPSNKVTEKGKDVELRCDPISGHTALYWYRQSLGQGLEFLIYFQGNSAPDKSGLPSDRFSAERTGGSVSTLTIQRTQQEDSAVYLCASSLASYGNTIYFGEGSWLTVV.